Here is one T cell receptor beta chain with its context. Its antigen remains unidentified. The sample is drawn from a study of regulatory dendritic cells for organ transplantation. Overall study results and limits: The most alloreactive TCR clonotypes were found in resting memory CD8+ cells. Between individuals, the alloreactive memory CD8+ T cell pool differed considerably. Naive CD4+ and CD8+ repertoires were highly diverse; memory CD8+ was most oligoclonal. Regulatory dendritic cells appeared to expand memory CD8+ clones less than mature ones.

Assay: immunoSEQ multiplex PCR; the TCRdb copy retains only in-frame clones and omits some. The table shows 25,000 to 30,000 clones, with 80% to 85% occurring only once. The CDR3 is made up of 15 amino acids. V was pared by 8 bases and J by 6 bases, with 17 bases between. Germline V CDR1 and CDR2: MNHNS, SASEGT. The chain has TRBV6-1 and TRBJ1-6; maybe TRBD1 (6 bases). Sequencing used naive CD4+ T cells from blood. Described subset: CD45RA+ naive T cells. The sequence came from a human donor in good health. Here the CDR3 reads CASSVTQGSNSPLHF. CDR3 DNA sequence: TGTGCCAGCTCCGTGACTCAGGGGTCTAATTCACCCCTCCACTTT.